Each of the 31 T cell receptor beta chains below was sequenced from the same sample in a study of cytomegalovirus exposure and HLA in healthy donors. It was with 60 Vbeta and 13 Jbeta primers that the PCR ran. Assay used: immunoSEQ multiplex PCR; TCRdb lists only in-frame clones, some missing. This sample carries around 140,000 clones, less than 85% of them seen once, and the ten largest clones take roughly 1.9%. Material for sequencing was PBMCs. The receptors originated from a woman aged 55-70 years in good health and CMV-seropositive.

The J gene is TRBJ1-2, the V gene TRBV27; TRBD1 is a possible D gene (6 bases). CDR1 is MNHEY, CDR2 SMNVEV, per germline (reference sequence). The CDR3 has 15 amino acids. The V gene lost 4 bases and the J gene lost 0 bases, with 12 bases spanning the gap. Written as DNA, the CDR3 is TGTGCCAGCAGTTCCCCCCGGACAGCTAACTATGGCTACACCTTC. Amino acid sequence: CASSSPRTANYGYTF.

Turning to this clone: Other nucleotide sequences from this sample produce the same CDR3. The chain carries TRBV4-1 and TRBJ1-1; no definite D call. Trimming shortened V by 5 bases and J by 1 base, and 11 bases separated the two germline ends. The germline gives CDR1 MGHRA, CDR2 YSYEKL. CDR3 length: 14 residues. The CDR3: CASSSPTGNTEAFF. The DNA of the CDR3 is TGCGCCAGCAGCTCGCCCACCGGGAACACTGAAGCTTTCTTT.

The CDR3 sequence is CATSRSPGQGEQPQHF. The CDR3 region has the DNA TGTGCCACCAGCAGATCCCCGGGACAGGGAGAACAGCCCCAGCATTTT. The chain links TRBV15 to TRBJ1-5, with 9 bases aligning to TRBD1. This CDR3 contains 16 residues. Germline assignment: CDR1 LNHNV and CDR2 YYDKDF (reference sequence). Trimming took 2 bases from V and 7 from J; bases not matched to a gene: 9.

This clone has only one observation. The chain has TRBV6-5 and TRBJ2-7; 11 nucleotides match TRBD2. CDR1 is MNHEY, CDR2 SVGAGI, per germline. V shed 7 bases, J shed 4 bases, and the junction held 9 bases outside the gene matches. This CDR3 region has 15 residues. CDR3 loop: CASTTLAGGLYEQYF. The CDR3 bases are TGTGCCAGCACCACCCTAGCGGGAGGATTATACGAGCAGTACTTC.

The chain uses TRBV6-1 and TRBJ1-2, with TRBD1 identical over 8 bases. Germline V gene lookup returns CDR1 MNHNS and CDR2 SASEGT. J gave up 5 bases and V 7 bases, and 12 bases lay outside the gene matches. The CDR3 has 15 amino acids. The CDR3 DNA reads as TGTGCCAGCACCCTAGGGCCAGGGGGCGAATATGGCTACACCTTC. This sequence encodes CASTLGPGGEYGYTF.

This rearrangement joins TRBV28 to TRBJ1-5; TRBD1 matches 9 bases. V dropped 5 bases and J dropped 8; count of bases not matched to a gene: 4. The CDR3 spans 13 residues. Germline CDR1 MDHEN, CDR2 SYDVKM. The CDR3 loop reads CASSTGGREPQHF. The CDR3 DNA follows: TGTGCCAGCAGTACAGGGGGCCGGGAGCCCCAGCATTTT.

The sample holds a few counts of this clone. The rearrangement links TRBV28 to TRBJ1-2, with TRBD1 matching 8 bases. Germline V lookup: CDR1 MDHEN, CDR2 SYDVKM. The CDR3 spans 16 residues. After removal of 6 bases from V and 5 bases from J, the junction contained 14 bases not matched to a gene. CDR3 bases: TGTGCCAGCAGCTCCCGACAGGGGCCCTCTCTTTATGGCTACACCTTC. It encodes CASSSRQGPSLYGYTF.

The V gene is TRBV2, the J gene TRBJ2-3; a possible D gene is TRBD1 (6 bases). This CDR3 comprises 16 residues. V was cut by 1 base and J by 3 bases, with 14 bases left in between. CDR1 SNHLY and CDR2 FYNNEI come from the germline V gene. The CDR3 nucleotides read TGTGCCAGCAGTGAAGGGCGACAGGCTAAAACAGATACGCAGTATTTT. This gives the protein CASSEGRQAKTDTQYF.

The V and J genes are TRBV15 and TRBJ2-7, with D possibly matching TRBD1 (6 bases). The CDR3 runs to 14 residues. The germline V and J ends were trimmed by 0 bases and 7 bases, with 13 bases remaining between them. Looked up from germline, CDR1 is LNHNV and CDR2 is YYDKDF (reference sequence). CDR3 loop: CATSRDLGAWEQYF. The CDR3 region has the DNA TGTGCCACCAGCAGAGATTTGGGGGCGTGGGAGCAGTACTTC.

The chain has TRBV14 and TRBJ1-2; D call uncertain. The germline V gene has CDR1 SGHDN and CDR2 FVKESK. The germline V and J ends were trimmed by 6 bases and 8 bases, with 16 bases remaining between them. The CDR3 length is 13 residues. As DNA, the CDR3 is TGTGCCAGCAGTCTGGCCGAGGGTTTCGGCTACACCTTC. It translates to CASSLAEGFGYTF.

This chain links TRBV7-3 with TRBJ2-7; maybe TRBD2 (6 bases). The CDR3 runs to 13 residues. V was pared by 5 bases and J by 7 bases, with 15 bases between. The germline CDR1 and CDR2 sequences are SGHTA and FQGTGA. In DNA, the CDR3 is TGTGCCAGCAGCCCCGGACTATTAGGGGAGCAGTACTTC. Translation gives CASSPGLLGEQYF. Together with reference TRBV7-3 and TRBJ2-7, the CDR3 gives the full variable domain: GAGVSQTPSNKVTEKGKYVELRCDPISGHTALYWYRQSLGQGPEFLIYFQGTGAADDSGLPNDRFFAVRPEGSVSTLKIQRTERGDSAVYLCASSPGLLGEQYFGPGTRLTVT.

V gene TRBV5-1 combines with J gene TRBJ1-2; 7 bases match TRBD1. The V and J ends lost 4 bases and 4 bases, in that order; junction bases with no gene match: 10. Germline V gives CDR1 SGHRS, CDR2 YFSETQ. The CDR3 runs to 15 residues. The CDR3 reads CASSPGGGPAYGYTF. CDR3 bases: TGCGCCAGCAGCCCAGGGGGTGGACCCGCCTATGGCTACACCTTC.

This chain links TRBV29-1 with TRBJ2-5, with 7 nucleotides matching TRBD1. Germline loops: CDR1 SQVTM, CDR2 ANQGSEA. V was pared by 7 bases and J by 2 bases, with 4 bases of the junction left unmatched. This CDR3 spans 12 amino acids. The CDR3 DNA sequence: TGCAGCGCCCCCAGGGGGCAAGAGACCCAGTACTTC. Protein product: CSAPRGQETQYF.

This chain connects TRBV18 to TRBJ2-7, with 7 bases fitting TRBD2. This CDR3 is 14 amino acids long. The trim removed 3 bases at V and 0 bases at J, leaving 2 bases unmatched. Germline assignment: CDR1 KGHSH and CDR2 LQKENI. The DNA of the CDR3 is TGTGCCAGCTCACCCGGGACTACCTCCTACGAGCAGTACTTC. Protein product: CASSPGTTSYEQYF.

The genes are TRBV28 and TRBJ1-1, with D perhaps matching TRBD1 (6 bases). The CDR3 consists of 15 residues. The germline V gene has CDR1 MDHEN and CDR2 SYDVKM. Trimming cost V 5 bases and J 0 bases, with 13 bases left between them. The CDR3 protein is CASSNTDRLNTEAFF. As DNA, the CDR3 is TGTGCCAGCAGTAATACCGACAGGTTGAACACTGAAGCTTTCTTT.

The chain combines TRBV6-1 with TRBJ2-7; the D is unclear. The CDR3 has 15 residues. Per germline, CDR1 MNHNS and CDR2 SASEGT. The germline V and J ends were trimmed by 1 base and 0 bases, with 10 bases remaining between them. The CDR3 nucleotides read TGTGCCAGCAGTGAAGGGGCAGTCCTCTCCTACGAGCAGTACTTC. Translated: CASSEGAVLSYEQYF.

DNA of the CDR3: TGTGCCAGCAGCGGCGGTAGAGAGAACGAGCAGTACTTC. Protein sequence: CASSGGRENEQYF. The gene calls are TRBV5-4 and TRBJ2-7; D ambiguous. The CDR3 runs 13 residues. Trimming pared 4 bases from V and 5 bases from J, leaving 13 bases between. Germline CDR1 SGHNT, CDR2 YYREEE (reference sequence).

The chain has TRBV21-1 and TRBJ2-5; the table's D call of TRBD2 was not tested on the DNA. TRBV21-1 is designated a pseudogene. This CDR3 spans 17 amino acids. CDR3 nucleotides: TGTGCCAGCAGCCCTCGGACTAGCGGTATTTCAAGAGAGACCCAGTACTTC. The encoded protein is CASSPRTSGISRETQYF.

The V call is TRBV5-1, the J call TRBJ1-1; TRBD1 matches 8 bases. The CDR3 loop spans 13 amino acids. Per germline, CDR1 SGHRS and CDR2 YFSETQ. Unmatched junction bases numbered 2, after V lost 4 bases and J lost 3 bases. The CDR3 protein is CASSPDRDTEAFF. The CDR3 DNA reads TGCGCCAGCAGCCCGGACAGGGACACTGAAGCTTTCTTT.

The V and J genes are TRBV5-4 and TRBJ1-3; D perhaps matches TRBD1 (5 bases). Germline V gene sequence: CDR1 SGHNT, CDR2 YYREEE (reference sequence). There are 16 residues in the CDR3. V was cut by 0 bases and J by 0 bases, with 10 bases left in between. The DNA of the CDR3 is TGTGCCAGCAGCTTGGGGGGGGTTAACTCTGGAAACACCATATATTTT. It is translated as CASSLGGVNSGNTIYF.

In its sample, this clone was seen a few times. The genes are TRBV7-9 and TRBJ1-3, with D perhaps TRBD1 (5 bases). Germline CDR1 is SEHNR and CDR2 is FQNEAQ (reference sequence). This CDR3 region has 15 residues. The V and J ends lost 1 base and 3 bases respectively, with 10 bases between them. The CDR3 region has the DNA TGTGCCAGCAGCTTAGATTCCAGGGTTGGAAACACCATATATTTT. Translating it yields CASSLDSRVGNTIYF.

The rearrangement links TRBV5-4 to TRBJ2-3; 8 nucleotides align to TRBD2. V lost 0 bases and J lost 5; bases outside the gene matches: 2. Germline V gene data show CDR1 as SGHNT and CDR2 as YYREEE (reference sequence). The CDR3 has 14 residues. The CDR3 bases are TGTGCCAGCAGCTTGGCGGGAGGGGTAGATACGCAGTATTTT. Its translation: CASSLAGGVDTQYF.

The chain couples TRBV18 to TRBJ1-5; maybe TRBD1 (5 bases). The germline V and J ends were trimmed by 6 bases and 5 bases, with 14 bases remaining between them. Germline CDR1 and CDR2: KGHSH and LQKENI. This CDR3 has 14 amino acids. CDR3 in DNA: TGTGCCAGCTCCCTTTCTGGGGGGGATCAGCCCCAGCATTTT. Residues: CASSLSGGDQPQHF.

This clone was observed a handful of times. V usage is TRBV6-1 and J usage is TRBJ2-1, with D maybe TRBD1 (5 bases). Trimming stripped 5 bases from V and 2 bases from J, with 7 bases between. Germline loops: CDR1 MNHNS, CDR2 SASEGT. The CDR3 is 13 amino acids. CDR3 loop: CASSPRAYNEQFF. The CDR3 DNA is TGTGCCAGCAGTCCCAGGGCCTACAATGAGCAGTTCTTC.

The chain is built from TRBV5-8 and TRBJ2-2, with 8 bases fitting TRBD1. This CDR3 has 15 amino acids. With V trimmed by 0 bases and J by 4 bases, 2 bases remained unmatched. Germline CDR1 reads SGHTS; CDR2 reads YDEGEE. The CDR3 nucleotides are TGTGCCAGCAGCTTGGAACAGGGGGGCACCGGGGAGCTGTTTTTT. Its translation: CASSLEQGGTGELFF.

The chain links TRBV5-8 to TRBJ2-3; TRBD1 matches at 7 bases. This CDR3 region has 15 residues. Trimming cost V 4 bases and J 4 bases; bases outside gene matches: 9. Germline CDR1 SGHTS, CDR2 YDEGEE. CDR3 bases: TGTGCCAGCAGCCCAGATACAGGGACAGCAGATACGCAGTATTTT. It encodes CASSPDTGTADTQYF.

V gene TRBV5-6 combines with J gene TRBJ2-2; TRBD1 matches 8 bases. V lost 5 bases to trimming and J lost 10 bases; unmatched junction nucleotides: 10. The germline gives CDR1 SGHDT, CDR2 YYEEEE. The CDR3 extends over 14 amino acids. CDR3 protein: CASRVQGESSELFF. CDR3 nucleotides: TGTGCCAGCAGGGTACAGGGGGAGAGTTCGGAGCTGTTTTTT.

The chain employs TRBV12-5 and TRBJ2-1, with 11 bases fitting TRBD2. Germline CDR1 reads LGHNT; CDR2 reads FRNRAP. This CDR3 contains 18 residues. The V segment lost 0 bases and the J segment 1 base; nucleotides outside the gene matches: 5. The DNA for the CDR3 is TGTGCTAGTGGTTTGGTACTAGCGGGAGTGGGGTCCTACAATGAGCAGTTCTTC. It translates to CASGLVLAGVGSYNEQFF.

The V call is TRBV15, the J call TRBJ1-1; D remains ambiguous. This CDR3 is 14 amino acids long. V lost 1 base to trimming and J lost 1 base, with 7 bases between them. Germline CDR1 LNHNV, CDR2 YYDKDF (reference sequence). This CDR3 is CATSRGIANTEAFF. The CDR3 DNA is TGTGCCACCAGCAGAGGGATAGCGAACACTGAAGCTTTCTTT.

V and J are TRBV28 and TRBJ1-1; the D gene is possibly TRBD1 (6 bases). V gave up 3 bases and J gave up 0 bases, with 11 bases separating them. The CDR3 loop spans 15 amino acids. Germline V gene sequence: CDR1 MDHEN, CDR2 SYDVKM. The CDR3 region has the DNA TGTGCCAGCAGTTTTTCACAGGGCATGAACACTGAAGCTTTCTTT. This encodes CASSFSQGMNTEAFF.

The CDR3 nucleotides read TGTGCCAGCAGCTTGACAGGGGACAACGAGCAGTACTTC. It translates to CASSLTGDNEQYF. J is TRBJ2-7 and V is TRBV7-3; 8 bases are a match to TRBD1. Germline V gene data show CDR1 as SGHTA and CDR2 as FQGTGA. The V segment lost 3 bases and the J segment 5 bases; nucleotides outside the gene matches: 3. The length of the CDR3 is 13 residues.